Sequencing of this T cell receptor beta chain was carried out in a study of shared T cell receptors in the human thymus. Profiling relied on immunoSEQ multiplex PCR, and the TCRdb table lists in-frame clones only, not all of them. The data contain some 700,000 clones, approximately 90% of them seen just once; the ten biggest clones take up about 0.01%. This clone appeared a single time. CDR3 length equals 12 residues. Germline V lookup: CDR1 MGHDK, CDR2 SYGVNS. The germline V and J ends were trimmed by 3 bases and 4 bases, with 7 bases remaining between them. This same sample was also taken into another study, of human thymus T cells. From that paper: Donation was from healthy Finnish infants who were having corrective surgery that addressed congenital heart defects. Thymus specimens were resections from corrective heart surgery.

Material: thymocytes. The TCR comes from a boy under two years old with a congenital heart defect. V gene TRBV25-1 combines with J gene TRBJ2-7; no clear D. This CDR3 reads CASSESSYEQYF. The CDR3 DNA sequence: TGTGCCAGCAGTGAGTCCAGTTACGAGCAGTACTTC.